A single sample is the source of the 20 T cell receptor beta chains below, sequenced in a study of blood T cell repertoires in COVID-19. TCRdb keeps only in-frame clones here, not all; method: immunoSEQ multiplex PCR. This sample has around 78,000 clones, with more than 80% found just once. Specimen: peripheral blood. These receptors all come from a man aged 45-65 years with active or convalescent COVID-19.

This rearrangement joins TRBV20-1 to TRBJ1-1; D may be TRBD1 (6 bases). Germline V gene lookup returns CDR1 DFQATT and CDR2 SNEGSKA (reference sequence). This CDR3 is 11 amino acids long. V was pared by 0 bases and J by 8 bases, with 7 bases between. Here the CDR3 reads CSAREGTEAFF. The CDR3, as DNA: TGCAGTGCTAGAGAAGGGACAGAAGCTTTCTTT.

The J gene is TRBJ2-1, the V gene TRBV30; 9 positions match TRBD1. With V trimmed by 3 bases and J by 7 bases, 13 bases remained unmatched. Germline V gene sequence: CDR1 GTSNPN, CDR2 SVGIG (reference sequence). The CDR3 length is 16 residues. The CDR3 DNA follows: TGTGCCTGGAGGCCTGTTCCCGGGACAGGGATGAATGAGCAGTTCTTC. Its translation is CAWRPVPGTGMNEQFF.

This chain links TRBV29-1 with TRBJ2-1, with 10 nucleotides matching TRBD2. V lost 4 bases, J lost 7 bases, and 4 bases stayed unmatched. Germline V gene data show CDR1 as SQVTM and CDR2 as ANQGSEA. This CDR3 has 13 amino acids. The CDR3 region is CSVVRTSGNEQFF. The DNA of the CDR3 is TGCAGCGTTGTGAGGACTAGCGGAAATGAGCAGTTCTTC.

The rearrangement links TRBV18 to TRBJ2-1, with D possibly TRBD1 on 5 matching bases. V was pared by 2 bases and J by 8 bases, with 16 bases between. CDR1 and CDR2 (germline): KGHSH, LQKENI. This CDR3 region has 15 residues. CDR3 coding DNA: TGTGCCAGCTCACCAGCCTCGACAGCGTTTCATGAGCAGTTCTTC. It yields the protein CASSPASTAFHEQFF.

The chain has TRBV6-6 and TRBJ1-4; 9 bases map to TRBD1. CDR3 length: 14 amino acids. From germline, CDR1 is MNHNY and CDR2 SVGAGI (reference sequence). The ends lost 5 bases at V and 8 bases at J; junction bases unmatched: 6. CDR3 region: CASSPGTGIEKLFF. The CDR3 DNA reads TGTGCCAGCAGTCCCGGGACAGGGATCGAAAAACTGTTTTTT.

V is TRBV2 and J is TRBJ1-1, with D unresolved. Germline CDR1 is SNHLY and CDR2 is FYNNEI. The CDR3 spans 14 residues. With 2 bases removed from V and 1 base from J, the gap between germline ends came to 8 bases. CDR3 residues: CASSEIRQNTEAFF. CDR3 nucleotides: TGTGCCAGCAGTGAAATCAGACAGAACACTGAAGCTTTCTTT.

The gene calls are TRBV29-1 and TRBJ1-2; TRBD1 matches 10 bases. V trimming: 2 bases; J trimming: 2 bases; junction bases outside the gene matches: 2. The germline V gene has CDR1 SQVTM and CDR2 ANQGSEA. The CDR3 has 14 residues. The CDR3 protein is CSVERDRGNYGYTF. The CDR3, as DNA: TGCAGCGTTGAAAGGGACAGGGGAAACTATGGCTACACCTTC. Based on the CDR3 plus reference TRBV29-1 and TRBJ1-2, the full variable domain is SAVISQKPSRDICQRGTSLTIQCQVDSQVTMMFWYRQQPGQSLTLIATANQGSEATYESGFVIDKFPISRPNLTFSTLTVSNMSPEDSSIYLCSVERDRGNYGYTFGSGTRLTVV.

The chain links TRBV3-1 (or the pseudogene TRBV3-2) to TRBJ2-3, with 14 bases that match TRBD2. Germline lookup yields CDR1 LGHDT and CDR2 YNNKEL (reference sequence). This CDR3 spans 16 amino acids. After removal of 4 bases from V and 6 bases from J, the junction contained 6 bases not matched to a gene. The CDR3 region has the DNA TGTGCCAGCAGCCTGAGACTAGCGGGAGGGAAGGATACGCAGTATTTT. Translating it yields CASSLRLAGGKDTQYF.

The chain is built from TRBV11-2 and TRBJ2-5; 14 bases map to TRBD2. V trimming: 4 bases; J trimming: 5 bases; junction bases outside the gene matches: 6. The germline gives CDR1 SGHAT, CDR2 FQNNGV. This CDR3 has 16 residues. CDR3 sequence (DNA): TGTGCCAGCAGCTCCGGGACTAGCGGGGGTAGGGAGACCCAGTACTTC. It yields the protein CASSSGTSGGRETQYF.

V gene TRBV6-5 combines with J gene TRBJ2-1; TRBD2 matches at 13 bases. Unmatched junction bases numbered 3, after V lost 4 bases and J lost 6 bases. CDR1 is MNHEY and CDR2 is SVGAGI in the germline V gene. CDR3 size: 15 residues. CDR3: CASSSLAGGLNEQFF. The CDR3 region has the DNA TGTGCCAGCAGTTCACTAGCGGGGGGGCTCAATGAGCAGTTCTTC.

The CDR3 loop is CASSYDPSGLTGELFF. CDR3 in DNA: TGCGCCAGCAGTTACGACCCTAGCGGGCTGACCGGGGAGCTGTTTTTT. The genes are TRBV5-1 and TRBJ2-2, with 8 bases lining up with TRBD2. The CDR3 spans 16 residues. Germline values: CDR1 SGHRS, CDR2 YFSETQ. The V gene end was trimmed by 5 bases and the J gene end by 5 bases; junction bases not matched to a gene: 11. The variable domain in full, with the rest retrieved from reference TRBV5-1 and TRBJ2-2, is KAGVTQTPRYLIKTRGQQVTLSCSPISGHRSVSWYQQTPGQGLQFLFEYFSETQRNKGNFPGRFSGRQFSNSRSEMNVSTLELGDSALYLCASSYDPSGLTGELFFGEGSRLTVL.

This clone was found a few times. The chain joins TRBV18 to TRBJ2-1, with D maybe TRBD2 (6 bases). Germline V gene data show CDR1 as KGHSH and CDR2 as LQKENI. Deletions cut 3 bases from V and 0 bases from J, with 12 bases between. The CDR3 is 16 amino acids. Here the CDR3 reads CASSPLAPSSYNEQFF. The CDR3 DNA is TGTGCCAGCTCACCCCTAGCGCCGAGCTCCTACAATGAGCAGTTCTTC.

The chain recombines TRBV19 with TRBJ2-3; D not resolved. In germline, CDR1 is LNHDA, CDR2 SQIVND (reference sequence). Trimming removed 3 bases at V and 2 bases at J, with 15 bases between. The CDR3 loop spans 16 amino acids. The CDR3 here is CASSIGESAYTDTQYF. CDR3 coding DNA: TGTGCCAGTAGTATCGGTGAGTCCGCCTACACAGATACGCAGTATTTT.

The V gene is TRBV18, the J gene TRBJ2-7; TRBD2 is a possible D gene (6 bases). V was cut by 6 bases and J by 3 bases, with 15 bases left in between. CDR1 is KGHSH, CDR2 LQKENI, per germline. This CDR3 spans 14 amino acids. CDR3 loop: CASSPAGSFYEQYF. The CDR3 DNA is TGTGCCAGCTCGCCAGCCGGGAGCTTCTACGAGCAGTACTTC.

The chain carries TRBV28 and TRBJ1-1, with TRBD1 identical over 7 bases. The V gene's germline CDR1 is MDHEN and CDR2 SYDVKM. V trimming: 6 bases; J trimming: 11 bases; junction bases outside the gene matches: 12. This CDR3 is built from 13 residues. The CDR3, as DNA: TGTGCCAGCAGGCGACGAGGGGGCGCGGAGGCTTTCTTT. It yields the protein CASRRRGGAEAFF.

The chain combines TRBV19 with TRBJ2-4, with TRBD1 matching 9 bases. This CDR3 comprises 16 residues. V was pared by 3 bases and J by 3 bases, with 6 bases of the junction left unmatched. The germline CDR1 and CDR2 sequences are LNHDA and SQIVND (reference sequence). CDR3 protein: CASSMADRGGKNIQYF. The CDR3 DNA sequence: TGTGCCAGTAGTATGGCGGACAGGGGTGGCAAAAACATTCAGTACTTC.

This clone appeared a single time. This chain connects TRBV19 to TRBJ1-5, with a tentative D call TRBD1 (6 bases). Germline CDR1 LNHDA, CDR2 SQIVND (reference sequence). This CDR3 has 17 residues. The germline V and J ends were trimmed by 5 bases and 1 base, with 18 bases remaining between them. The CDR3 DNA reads TGTGCCAGTAGTTTGCCAGGGGACCTAACAAGCAATCAGCCCCAGCATTTT. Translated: CASSLPGDLTSNQPQHF.

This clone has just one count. This chain's CDR3 is CASSYNSGTGKPSTDTQYF. In DNA, the CDR3 is TGTGCCAGCAGTTACAACTCCGGGACAGGGAAGCCTAGCACAGATACGCAGTATTTT. V and J are TRBV2 and TRBJ2-3, with 9 bases lining up with TRBD1. This CDR3 comprises 19 residues. Unmatched junction bases numbered 15, after V lost 5 bases and J lost 0 bases. The germline V gene encodes CDR1 SNHLY and CDR2 FYNNEI.

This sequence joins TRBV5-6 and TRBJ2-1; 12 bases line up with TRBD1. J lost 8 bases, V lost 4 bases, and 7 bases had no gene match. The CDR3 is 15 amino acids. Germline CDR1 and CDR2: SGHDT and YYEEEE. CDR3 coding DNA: TGTGCCAGCAGCATTCCGGGACAGGGGGCAGATGAGCAGTTCTTC. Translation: CASSIPGQGADEQFF. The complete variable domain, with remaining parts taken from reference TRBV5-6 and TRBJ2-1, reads DAGVTQSPTHLIKTRGQQVTLRCSPKSGHDTVSWYQQALGQGPQFIFQYYEEEERQRGNFPDRFSGHQFPNYSSELNVNALLLGDSALYLCASSIPGQGADEQFFGPGTRLTVL.

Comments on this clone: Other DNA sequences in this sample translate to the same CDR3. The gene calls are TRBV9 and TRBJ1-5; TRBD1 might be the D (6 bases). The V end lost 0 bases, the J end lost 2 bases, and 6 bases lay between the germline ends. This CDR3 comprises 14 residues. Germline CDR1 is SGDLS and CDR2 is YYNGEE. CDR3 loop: CASSVGQGNQPQHF. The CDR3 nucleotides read TGTGCCAGCAGCGTAGGACAGGGCAATCAGCCCCAGCATTTT.